The 21 T cell receptor beta chains below all came from one sample that was sequenced in a study of T cells expressing NK-cell markers. TCRdb reprocessed the 5' RACE reads and reports one entry per CDR3 protein, with no DNA. Its table lists about 460,000 distinct CDR3 sequences. Material for sequencing was blood T cells: a sorted CD56 or NKG2C T cell subset, CD4+ or CD8+ T cells, or bulk PBMC T cells (not recorded which). Receptors were obtained from a woman aged 45 to 65 in good health.

The genes are TRBV3-1 and TRBJ2-7; without DNA, the TCRdb call of TRBD1 cannot be checked. The germline CDR1 and CDR2 sequences are LGHDT and YNNKEL (reference sequence). The CDR3 has 14 residues. The CDR3 spells CASSQGHRGNEQYF.

The chain combines TRBV12-3 or TRBV12-4 with TRBJ2-1; TCRdb gives TRBD1 as the D gene, but with no DNA this cannot be confirmed. This CDR3 comprises 15 residues. This chain's CDR3 is CASREDRGAYNEQFF.

The rearrangement joins TRBV9 to TRBJ1-1; TCRdb indicates TRBD1, and absent DNA this call remains unverified. There are 17 residues in the CDR3. Germline lookup yields CDR1 SGDLS and CDR2 YYNGEE. The CDR3 sequence is CASSPSRRGGENTEAFF.

V usage is TRBV5-1 and J usage is TRBJ2-5; TCRdb selects TRBD1, and the lack of DNA leaves this call unchecked. Germline V gene data show CDR1 as SGHRS and CDR2 as YFSETQ. CDR3 length equals 17 residues. This CDR3 is CASSNFPGGSSQETQYF.

The chain uses TRBV12-3 or TRBV12-4 and TRBJ2-3; as DNA is missing, the TRBD1 call by TCRdb cannot be tested. The CDR3 is 16 residues long. The chain's CDR3 is CASSFKAVEREDTQYF.

The V gene is TRBV7-8, the J gene TRBJ2-3; TCRdb's assignment of TRBD1 cannot be checked, as there is no DNA. CDR1 and CDR2 (germline): SGHVS, FQNEAQ. This CDR3 has 16 amino acids. CDR3 residues: CASSHGRVPIADTQYF. Variable domain in full (rest from reference TRBV7-8 and TRBJ2-3): GAGVSQSPRYKVAKRGQDVALRCDPISGHVSLFWYQQALGQGPEFLTYFQNEAQLDKSGLPSDRFFAERPEGSVSTLKIQRTQQEDSAVYLCASSHGRVPIADTQYFGPGTRLTVL.

The chain joins TRBV19 to TRBJ1-5; TCRdb calls TRBD1, which cannot be checked without DNA. CDR1 and CDR2 from the germline V gene are LNHDA and SQIVND (reference sequence). The CDR3 spans 15 residues. CDR3 sequence reads: CASSRHRGSNQPQHF. The whole variable domain, remainder taken from reference TRBV19 and TRBJ1-5, is DGGITQSPKYLFRKEGQNVTLSCEQNLNHDAMYWYRQDPGQGLRLIYYSQIVNDFQKGDIAEGYSVSREKKESFPLTVTSAQKNPTAFYLCASSRHRGSNQPQHFGDGTRLSIL.

The V gene is TRBV19, the J gene TRBJ1-6. CDR3 length equals 13 residues. Germline CDR1 LNHDA, CDR2 SQIVND (reference sequence). The CDR3 is CASSRQDNSPLHF.

The chain couples TRBV6-5 to TRBJ1-1; the D gene TCRdb calls, TRBD1, cannot be checked with no DNA. The CDR3 runs to 11 residues. CDR1 is MNHEY and CDR2 is SVGAGI in the germline V gene. Here the CDR3 reads CASSYSGQAFF.

V gene TRBV7-9 combines with J gene TRBJ2-6. Per the germline V gene, CDR1 is SEHNR and CDR2 is FQNEAQ (reference sequence). The CDR3 extends over 11 amino acids. CDR3 residues: CAGSGANVLTF.

The chain has TRBV20-1 and TRBJ2-3; the D call of TRBD1 rests on TCRdb alone, since no DNA is present to check it. The CDR3 totals 16 residues. The germline CDR1 and CDR2 sequences are DFQATT and SNEGSKA (reference sequence). CDR3 in amino acids: CSATKDGGRQGDTQYF.

This chain joins TRBV27 and TRBJ2-5; TCRdb lists TRBD2, though no DNA is available to test this call. Germline CDR1 is MNHEY and CDR2 is SMNVEV (reference sequence). CDR3 length: 16 amino acids. The CDR3 is CASSFLTSGRKETQYF.

The chain combines TRBV7-9 with TRBJ2-3; absent DNA, TCRdb's TRBD1 call cannot be checked. Germline-derived CDR1 and CDR2 are SEHNR and FQNEAQ (reference sequence). CDR3 size: 14 residues. The CDR3 sequence: CASSRGQNTDTQYF.

This chain uses TRBV14 with TRBJ2-3. The CDR3 runs 13 residues. Germline-derived CDR1 and CDR2 are SGHDN and FVKESK. CDR3 amino acids: CASTSLVTDTQYF.

The rearrangement uses TRBV5-1 and TRBJ2-3; the TCRdb call, TRBD2, lacks DNA for checking. The CDR3 is 13 residues long. Germline V CDR1 and CDR2: SGHRS, YFSETQ. CDR3: CASSKDAGDTQYF. Combining the CDR3 with reference TRBV5-1 and TRBJ2-3 gives the whole variable domain KAGVTQTPRYLIKTRGQQVTLSCSPISGHRSVSWYQQTPGQGLQFLFEYFSETQRNKGNFPGRFSGRQFSNSRSEMNVSTLELGDSALYLCASSKDAGDTQYFGPGTRLTVL.

The chain couples TRBV5-5 to TRBJ2-3; TCRdb designates TRBD2, a call that cannot be tested without DNA. Germline V gives CDR1 SGHKS, CDR2 YYEKEE (reference sequence). The CDR3 has 16 amino acids. CDR3 loop: CASSIQLARGEDTQYF.

This chain connects TRBV3-1 to TRBJ2-3; TCRdb's assignment of TRBD2 cannot be checked, as there is no DNA. The CDR3 has 13 residues. Germline CDR1 and CDR2: LGHDT and YNNKEL (reference sequence). The CDR3 region is CACSRGVSDTQYF.

The V call is TRBV24-1, the J call TRBJ2-2; TCRdb indicates TRBD2, and absent DNA this call remains unverified. The CDR3 is 17 amino acids. Germline values: CDR1 KGHDR, CDR2 SFDVKD. CDR3 sequence: CATSDLELAGGPGELFF.

The chain joins TRBV14 to TRBJ1-6; the D call of TRBD1 rests on TCRdb alone, since no DNA is present to check it. Germline CDR1 and CDR2: SGHDN and FVKESK. CDR3 size: 14 residues. The CDR3 sequence: CASRPGYNNSPLHF.

V usage is TRBV2 and J usage is TRBJ1-2. The CDR3 sequence is 11 residues long. Germline lookup yields CDR1 SNHLY and CDR2 FYNNEI. The CDR3 spells CARRGNYGYTF.

The chain is built from TRBV9 and TRBJ2-5; TCRdb's D call, TRBD2, is unchecked because there is no DNA. Germline values: CDR1 SGDLS, CDR2 YYNGEE. This CDR3 is 16 amino acids long. The CDR3 protein is CASSPVGSGRGETQYF.